These T cell receptor beta chains were read from a single sample in a study of beta chain features in type 1 diabetes. Clones were read by immunoSEQ multiplex PCR, and TCRdb kept only the in-frame ones, dropping some. This table holds roughly 730,000 clones, 10% to 15% found once. Input material: naive CD4+ T cells from blood. The source of these receptors is a young man with type 1 diabetes. CDR3s include the opening cysteine and the closing phenylalanine or tryptophan. A D gene is named only where the DNA matches it firmly. Clone size is not always given. Where it is, it says once, few, many or a class for expanded clones.

d_call: NA; v_call: TRBV12-5; j_call: TRBJ2-7; clone_size: once; cdr3_nt: TGTGCTAGTGGTTTGGACCCGTCCTACGAGCAGTACTTC; cdr3_aa: CASGLDPSYEQYF
d_call: NA; v_call: TRBV9; j_call: TRBJ2-2; clone_size: few; cdr3_nt: TGTGCCAGCAGCTCCAGGGGTGGGGGTACGAACACCGGGGAGCTGTTTTTT; cdr3_aa: CASSSRGGGTNTGELFF
d_call: NA; v_call: TRBV13; j_call: TRBJ1-2; clone_size: few; cdr3_nt: TGTGCCAGCAGCTCCCGACAGGCCGTTGGGGGCTACACCTTC; cdr3_aa: CASSSRQAVGGYTF
d_call: TRBD2; v_call: TRBV11-2; j_call: TRBJ2-7; clone_size: few; cdr3_nt: TGTGCCAGCAGCCCCTGGGTAGCGGGACACTACGAGCAGTACTTC; cdr3_aa: CASSPWVAGHYEQYF
d_call: NA; v_call: TRBV4-2; j_call: TRBJ1-5; clone_size: NA; cdr3_nt: TGTGCCAGCAGCCAAGATGTAGGTAACAATCAGCCCCAGCATTTT; cdr3_aa: CASSQDVGNNQPQHF
d_call: NA; v_call: TRBV5-1; j_call: TRBJ2-1; clone_size: NA; cdr3_nt: TGCGCCAGCAGCTTTACTAGGGATGAGCAGTTCTTC; cdr3_aa: CASSFTRDEQFF
d_call: NA; v_call: TRBV5-1; j_call: TRBJ1-3; clone_size: few; cdr3_nt: TGCGCCAGCAGGACAAGCTCTGGAAACACCATATATTTT; cdr3_aa: CASRTSSGNTIYF
d_call: NA; v_call: TRBV30; j_call: TRBJ2-7; clone_size: many; cdr3_nt: TGTGCCTGGAGTGGGACAGTCGATAGCTCCTACGAGCAGTACTTC; cdr3_aa: CAWSGTVDSSYEQYF
d_call: NA; v_call: TRBV5-1; j_call: TRBJ2-2; clone_size: NA; cdr3_nt: TGCGCCAGCAGCCCGGGACAAAACACCGGGGAGCTGTTTTTT; cdr3_aa: CASSPGQNTGELFF
d_call: NA; v_call: TRBV5-1; j_call: TRBJ2-1; clone_size: few; cdr3_nt: TGCGCCAGCAGCTTGGAGACTCCCCCTCAGTTCTTC; cdr3_aa: CASSLETPPQFF
d_call: NA; v_call: TRBV5-1; j_call: TRBJ2-7; clone_size: NA; cdr3_nt: TGCGCCAGCAGCCCGGGCCGTGACTACGAGCAGTACTTC; cdr3_aa: CASSPGRDYEQYF
d_call: NA; v_call: TRBV18; j_call: TRBJ2-7; clone_size: NA; cdr3_nt: TGTGCCAGCTCCCCCGGGACGGGCCATAACGAGCAGTACTTC; cdr3_aa: CASSPGTGHNEQYF
d_call: NA; v_call: TRBV7-2; j_call: TRBJ2-3; clone_size: few; cdr3_nt: TGTGCCAGCAGCACCCAAGACTTCTTTTTCACAGATACGCAGTATTTT; cdr3_aa: CASSTQDFFFTDTQYF
d_call: NA; v_call: TRBV7-8; j_call: TRBJ2-5; clone_size: NA; cdr3_nt: TGTGCCAGCAGCTTTCCAAATGAGAAAGAGACCCAGTACTTC; cdr3_aa: CASSFPNEKETQYF
d_call: NA; v_call: TRBV29-1; j_call: TRBJ2-3; clone_size: few; cdr3_nt: TGCAGCGCTGCCGTACCTAGCACAGATACGCAGTATTTT; cdr3_aa: CSAAVPSTDTQYF
d_call: NA; v_call: TRBV30; j_call: TRBJ1-3; clone_size: NA; cdr3_nt: TGTGCCTGGAATCAGAACTCTGGAAACACCATATATTTT; cdr3_aa: CAWNQNSGNTIYF
d_call: NA; v_call: TRBV10-3; j_call: TRBJ1-1; clone_size: few; cdr3_nt: TGTGCCATCAGCTCCGGGGCGAACACTGAAGCTTTCTTT; cdr3_aa: CAISSGANTEAFF
d_call: NA; v_call: TRBV25-1; j_call: TRBJ2-7; clone_size: few; cdr3_nt: TGTGCCAGCAGTGACGGTGTTTCGTACGAGCAGTACTTC; cdr3_aa: CASSDGVSYEQYF
d_call: TRBD1; v_call: TRBV27; j_call: TRBJ2-1; clone_size: few; cdr3_nt: TGTGCCAGCAGTCGACAGGGGGCAGTTGAGCAGTTCTTC; cdr3_aa: CASSRQGAVEQFF
d_call: NA; v_call: TRBV11-2; j_call: TRBJ1-1; clone_size: NA; cdr3_nt: TGTGCCAGCAGCTTAGGACGGGGTGTCACTGAAGCTTTCTTT; cdr3_aa: CASSLGRGVTEAFF
d_call: NA; v_call: TRBV18; j_call: TRBJ1-4; clone_size: NA; cdr3_nt: TGTGCCAGCTCACCCCTACAGGGATTTTCAACTAATGAAAAACTGTTTTTT; cdr3_aa: CASSPLQGFSTNEKLFF
d_call: TRBD1; v_call: TRBV30; j_call: TRBJ1-2; clone_size: few; cdr3_nt: TGTGCCTGGGACAGGGGGTACGAAAACTATGGCTACACCTTC; cdr3_aa: CAWDRGYENYGYTF
d_call: NA; v_call: TRBV7-3; j_call: TRBJ2-7; clone_size: few; cdr3_nt: TGTGCCAGCAGCGCCCGAGGTGGGAACACCTACGAGCAGTACTTC; cdr3_aa: CASSARGGNTYEQYF
d_call: NA; v_call: TRBV4-2; j_call: TRBJ2-1; clone_size: NA; cdr3_nt: TGTGCCAGCAGCCAAGATCCACAGTTCAACAATGAGCAGTTCTTC; cdr3_aa: CASSQDPQFNNEQFF
d_call: TRBD1; v_call: TRBV19; j_call: TRBJ2-5; clone_size: few; cdr3_nt: TGTGCCAGTAGTTCGTCACAGGGGAAGAGGGAGACCCAGTACTTC; cdr3_aa: CASSSSQGKRETQYF
d_call: NA; v_call: TRBV10-2; j_call: TRBJ2-1; clone_size: NA; cdr3_nt: TGCGCCAGCAGTGAGAGGTACAATGAGCAGTTCTTC; cdr3_aa: CASSERYNEQFF
d_call: TRBD1; v_call: TRBV28; j_call: TRBJ1-1; clone_size: NA; cdr3_nt: TGTGCCATCCAGTTTGGACAGGGTGAAGCTTTCTTT; cdr3_aa: CAIQFGQGEAFF
d_call: NA; v_call: TRBV29-1; j_call: TRBJ2-7; clone_size: NA; cdr3_nt: TGCAGCGTTGGGATTTGGGAAGACTACGAGCAGTACTTC; cdr3_aa: CSVGIWEDYEQYF
d_call: NA; v_call: TRBV6-1; j_call: TRBJ2-3; clone_size: NA; cdr3_nt: TGTGCCAGCAGTGAAAGTGGTGGCTATAGGAGCGCAGATACGCAGTATTTT; cdr3_aa: CASSESGGYRSADTQYF
d_call: NA; v_call: TRBV14; j_call: TRBJ2-6; clone_size: few; cdr3_nt: TGTGCCAGCAGCCAAAATACCTATGGGTCCGGGGCCAACGTCCTGACTTTC; cdr3_aa: CASSQNTYGSGANVLTF
d_call: NA; v_call: TRBV23-1; j_call: TRBJ2-4; clone_size: NA; cdr3_nt: TGCGCCAGCAGTCAATCCCCAGGCCCGGCCAAAAACATTCAGTACTTC; cdr3_aa: CASSQSPGPAKNIQYF
d_call: NA; v_call: TRBV18; j_call: TRBJ2-7; clone_size: NA; cdr3_nt: TGTGCCAGCTCACCATCGGGCCCCGGGGAGCAGTACTTC; cdr3_aa: CASSPSGPGEQYF
d_call: NA; v_call: TRBV20-1; j_call: TRBJ2-5; clone_size: few; cdr3_nt: TGCAGTGCTAGCGACCTTGAGACCCAGTACTTC; cdr3_aa: CSASDLETQYF
d_call: NA; v_call: TRBV27; j_call: TRBJ2-3; clone_size: few; cdr3_nt: TGTGCCACCTCCGGAGGAGGCACAGATACGCAGTATTTT; cdr3_aa: CATSGGGTDTQYF
d_call: NA; v_call: TRBV5-1; j_call: TRBJ1-6; clone_size: NA; cdr3_nt: TGCGCCAGCAGCCCTGATGCCGGATATAATTCACCCCTCCACTTT; cdr3_aa: CASSPDAGYNSPLHF
d_call: TRBD2; v_call: TRBV9; j_call: TRBJ2-5; clone_size: NA; cdr3_nt: TGTGCCAGCAGCGCTCCGGAGGGCGGGGGGGCCCAAGAGACCCAGTACTTC; cdr3_aa: CASSAPEGGGAQETQYF
d_call: TRBD2; v_call: TRBV27; j_call: TRBJ2-7; clone_size: NA; cdr3_nt: TGTGCCAGCAGCTCCGAACGGACTAGGTCCCGGCAGTACTTC; cdr3_aa: CASSSERTRSRQYF
d_call: TRBD2; v_call: TRBV7-3; j_call: TRBJ2-5; clone_size: NA; cdr3_nt: TGTGCCAGCAGCTTGCGGGGGACCCAGCGGGAGACCCAGTACTTC; cdr3_aa: CASSLRGTQRETQYF
d_call: TRBD1; v_call: TRBV7-9; j_call: TRBJ1-2; clone_size: few; cdr3_nt: TGTGCCAGCAGCCCGCAGGGGGCCGGGTATGGCTACACCTTC; cdr3_aa: CASSPQGAGYGYTF
d_call: NA; v_call: TRBV27; j_call: TRBJ1-4; clone_size: NA; cdr3_nt: TGTGCCAGCAGTTTTGCGGTGGGAGGGGAAAAACTGTTTTTT; cdr3_aa: CASSFAVGGEKLFF
d_call: NA; v_call: TRBV19; j_call: TRBJ2-1; clone_size: NA; cdr3_nt: TGTGCCAGTAGTAACAGGGTTGGTGAGCAGTTCTTC; cdr3_aa: CASSNRVGEQFF
d_call: TRBD1; v_call: TRBV23-1; j_call: TRBJ2-7; clone_size: NA; cdr3_nt: TGTGGGACAGCCGTTTGTCCAAACTTCTACGAGCAGTACTTC; cdr3_aa: CGTAVCPNFYEQYF
d_call: TRBD1; v_call: TRBV28; j_call: TRBJ1-2; clone_size: NA; cdr3_nt: TGTGCCAGCAGTCCCGCCGACAGGGACTATGGCTACACCTTC; cdr3_aa: CASSPADRDYGYTF
d_call: TRBD1; v_call: TRBV10-3; j_call: TRBJ1-1; clone_size: NA; cdr3_nt: TGTGCCATCAGTAGACAGGGAAGTAACACTGAAGCTTTCTTT; cdr3_aa: CAISRQGSNTEAFF
d_call: NA; v_call: TRBV30; j_call: TRBJ2-3; clone_size: NA; cdr3_nt: TGTGCCTGGAGTTCAGAGGGGGTAGATACGCAGTATTTT; cdr3_aa: CAWSSEGVDTQYF
d_call: NA; v_call: TRBV18; j_call: TRBJ2-1; clone_size: few; cdr3_nt: TGTGCCAGCTCTACCTACGAGGGTGGGAATGAGCAGTTCTTC; cdr3_aa: CASSTYEGGNEQFF
d_call: NA; v_call: TRBV6-5; j_call: TRBJ1-5; clone_size: NA; cdr3_nt: TGTGCCAGCAGCTGGACAGCGGACCGCAATCAGCCCCAGCATTTT; cdr3_aa: CASSWTADRNQPQHF
d_call: NA; v_call: TRBV10-1; j_call: TRBJ2-1; clone_size: few; cdr3_nt: TGCGCCAGCAGTGATGGCGGGTTCGATGAGCAGTTCTTC; cdr3_aa: CASSDGGFDEQFF
d_call: NA; v_call: TRBV29-1; j_call: TRBJ1-1; clone_size: NA; cdr3_nt: TGCAGCGTACTGGGAGTCGGTGAAACTGAAGCTTTCTTT; cdr3_aa: CSVLGVGETEAFF
d_call: NA; v_call: TRBV18; j_call: TRBJ2-3; clone_size: few; cdr3_nt: TGTGCCAGCTCACCAGTGGGTCCAGATACGCAGTATTTT; cdr3_aa: CASSPVGPDTQYF
d_call: NA; v_call: TRBV6-4; j_call: TRBJ2-7; clone_size: NA; cdr3_nt: TGTGCCAGCAGTCCCCATGGGGGGTCGTACGAGCAGTACTTC; cdr3_aa: CASSPHGGSYEQYF
d_call: NA; v_call: TRBV6-1; j_call: TRBJ2-7; clone_size: few; cdr3_nt: TGTGCCAGTTCGACAGGAGGATACGAGCAGTACTTC; cdr3_aa: CASSTGGYEQYF
d_call: TRBD1; v_call: TRBV14; j_call: TRBJ2-7; clone_size: few; cdr3_nt: TGTGCCAGCAGCCGGACAGGGGGGTCCTACGAGCAGTACTTC; cdr3_aa: CASSRTGGSYEQYF